The clone carrying this TCR beta chain was counted ten times or more. These data originate in a study of T cells in Graves' hyperthyroidism and ophthalmopathy. Regions amplified from RNA transcripts were the TCR beta CDR3 regions. First-round RT-PCR of the TCR CDR3 relied on the HTBI primer set. TCRdb redid the calling of the multiplex PCR reads with MiXCR, one entry per CDR3 protein. The data hold 130,000 or so distinct CDR3 sequences, with about 20% observed a single time. The CDR3 sequence is 12 residues long. Germline V CDR1 and CDR2: DFQATT, SNEGSKA (reference sequence). Trimming took off 2 bases at V and 1 base at J, with 5 bases between the two ends.

The rearrangement joins TRBV20-1 to TRBJ1-1; D perhaps matches TRBD1 (5 bases). The clonotype comes from a woman aged 45-60 years with Graves' hyperthyroidism that later progressed to Graves' ophthalmopathy. Material for sequencing was blood. The CDR3 protein is CSARTGNTEAFF. CDR3 in DNA: TGCAGTGCTAGAACAGGGAACACTGAAGCTTTCTTT.